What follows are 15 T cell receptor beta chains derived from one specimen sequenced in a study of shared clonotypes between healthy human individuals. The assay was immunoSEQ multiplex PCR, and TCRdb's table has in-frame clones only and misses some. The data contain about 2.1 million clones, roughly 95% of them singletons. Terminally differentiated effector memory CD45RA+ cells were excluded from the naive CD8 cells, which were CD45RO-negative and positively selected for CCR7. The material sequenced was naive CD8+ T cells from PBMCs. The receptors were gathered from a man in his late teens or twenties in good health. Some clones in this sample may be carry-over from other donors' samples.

Here the CDR3 reads CASSVRERGTGELFF. CDR3 DNA: TGTGCCAGCAGCGTACGGGAGAGAGGGACCGGGGAGCTGTTTTTT. The V call is TRBV9, the J call TRBJ2-2, with a weak D call TRBD2 (6 bases). CDR3 length equals 15 residues. V was clipped by 1 base and J by 5 bases, with 12 bases between them. Germline V gene lookup returns CDR1 SGDLS and CDR2 YYNGEE.

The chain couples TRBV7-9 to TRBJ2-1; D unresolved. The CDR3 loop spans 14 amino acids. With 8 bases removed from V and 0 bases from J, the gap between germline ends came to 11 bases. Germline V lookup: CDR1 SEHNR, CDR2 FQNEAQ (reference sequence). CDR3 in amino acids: CASSVESSYNEQFF. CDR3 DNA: TGTGCCAGCTCCGTCGAGAGCTCCTACAATGAGCAGTTCTTC. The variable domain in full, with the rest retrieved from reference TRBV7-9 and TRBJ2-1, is DTGVSQNPRHKITKRGQNVTFRCDPISEHNRLYWYRQTLGQGPEFLTYFQNEAQLEKSRLLSDRFSAERPKGSFSTLEIQRTEQGDSAMYLCASSVESSYNEQFFGPGTRLTVL.

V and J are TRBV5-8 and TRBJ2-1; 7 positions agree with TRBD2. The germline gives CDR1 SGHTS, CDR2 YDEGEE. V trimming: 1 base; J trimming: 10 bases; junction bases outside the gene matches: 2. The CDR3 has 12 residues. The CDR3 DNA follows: TGTGCCAGCAGCTTGCGGGGGGAAGAGCAGTTCTTC. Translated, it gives CASSLRGEEQFF.

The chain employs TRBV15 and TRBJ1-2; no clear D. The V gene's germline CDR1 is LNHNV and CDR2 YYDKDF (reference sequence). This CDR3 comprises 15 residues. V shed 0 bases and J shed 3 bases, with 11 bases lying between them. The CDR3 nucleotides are TGTGCCACCAGCAGAGATTCCGGGGATTACTATGGCTACACCTTC. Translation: CATSRDSGDYYGYTF.

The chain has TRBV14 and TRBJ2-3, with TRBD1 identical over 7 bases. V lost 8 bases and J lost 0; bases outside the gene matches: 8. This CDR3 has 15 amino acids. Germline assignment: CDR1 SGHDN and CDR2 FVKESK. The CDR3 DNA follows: TGTGCCAGCCGCGCAGGGGGTGGGAGCACAGATACGCAGTATTTT. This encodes CASRAGGGSTDTQYF.

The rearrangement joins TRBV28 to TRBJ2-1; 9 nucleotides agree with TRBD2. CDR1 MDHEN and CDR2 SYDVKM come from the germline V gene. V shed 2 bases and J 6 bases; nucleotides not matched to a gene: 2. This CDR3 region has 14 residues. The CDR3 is CASSLVSGSNEQFF. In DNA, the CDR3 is TGTGCCAGCAGTTTAGTTAGCGGGAGCAATGAGCAGTTCTTC.

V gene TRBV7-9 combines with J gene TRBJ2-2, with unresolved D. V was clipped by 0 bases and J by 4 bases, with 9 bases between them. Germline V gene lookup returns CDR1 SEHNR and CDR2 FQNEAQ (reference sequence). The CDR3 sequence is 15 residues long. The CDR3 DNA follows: TGTGCCAGCAGCTTAGCACCAACCCCCACCGGGGAGCTGTTTTTT. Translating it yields CASSLAPTPTGELFF.

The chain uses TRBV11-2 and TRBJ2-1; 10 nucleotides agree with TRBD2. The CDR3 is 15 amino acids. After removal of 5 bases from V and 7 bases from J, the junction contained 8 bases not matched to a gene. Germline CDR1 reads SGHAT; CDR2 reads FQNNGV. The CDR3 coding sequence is TGTGCCAGCAGCCGAGCGGGAGGGCCTATAAATGAGCAGTTCTTC. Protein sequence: CASSRAGGPINEQFF.

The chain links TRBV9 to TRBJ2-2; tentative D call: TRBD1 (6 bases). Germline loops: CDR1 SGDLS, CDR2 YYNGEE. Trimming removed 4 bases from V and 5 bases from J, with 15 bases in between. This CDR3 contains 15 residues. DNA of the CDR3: TGTGCCAGCAGCTCCTTTGGACAGACTACCGGGGAGCTGTTTTTT. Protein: CASSSFGQTTGELFF.

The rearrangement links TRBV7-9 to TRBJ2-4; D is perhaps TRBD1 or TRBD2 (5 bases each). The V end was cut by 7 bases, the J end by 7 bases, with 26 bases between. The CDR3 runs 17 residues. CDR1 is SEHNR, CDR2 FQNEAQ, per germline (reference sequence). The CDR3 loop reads CASTRGPADLEGNIQYF. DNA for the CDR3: TGTGCCAGCACCCGGGGCCCAGCGGACCTCGAAGGGAACATTCAGTACTTC.

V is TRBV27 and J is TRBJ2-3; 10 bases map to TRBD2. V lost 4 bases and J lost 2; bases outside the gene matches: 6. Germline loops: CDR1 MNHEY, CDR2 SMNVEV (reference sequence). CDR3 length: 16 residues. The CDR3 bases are TGTGCCAGCAGTTCGAGGACTAGCGGAACCACAGATACGCAGTATTTT. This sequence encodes CASSSRTSGTTDTQYF.

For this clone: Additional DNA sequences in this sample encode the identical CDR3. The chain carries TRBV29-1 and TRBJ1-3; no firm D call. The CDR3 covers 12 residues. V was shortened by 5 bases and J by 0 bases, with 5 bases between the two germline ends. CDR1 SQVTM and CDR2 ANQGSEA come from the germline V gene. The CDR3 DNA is TGCAGCGTTTTGGACTCTGGAAACACCATATATTTT. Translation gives CSVLDSGNTIYF.

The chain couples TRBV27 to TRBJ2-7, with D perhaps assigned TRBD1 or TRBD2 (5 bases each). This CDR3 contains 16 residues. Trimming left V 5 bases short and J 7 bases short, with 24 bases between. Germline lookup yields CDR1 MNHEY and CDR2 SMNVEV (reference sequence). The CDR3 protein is CASSAKPGTANEEQYF. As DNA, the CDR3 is TGTGCCAGCAGTGCGAAGCCCGGGACCGCGAATGAGGAGCAGTACTTC.

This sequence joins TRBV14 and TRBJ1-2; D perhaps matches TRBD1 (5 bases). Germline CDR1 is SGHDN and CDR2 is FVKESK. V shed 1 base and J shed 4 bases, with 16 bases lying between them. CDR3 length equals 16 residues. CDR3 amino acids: CASSQASAPTVYGYTF. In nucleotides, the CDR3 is TGTGCCAGCAGCCAAGCCAGTGCCCCGACAGTCTATGGCTACACCTTC.

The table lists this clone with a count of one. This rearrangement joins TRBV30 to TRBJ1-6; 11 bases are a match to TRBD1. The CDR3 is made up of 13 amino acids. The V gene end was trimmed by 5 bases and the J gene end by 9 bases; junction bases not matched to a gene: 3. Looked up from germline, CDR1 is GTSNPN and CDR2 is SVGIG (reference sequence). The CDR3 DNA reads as TGTGCCTGGGAGGACAGGGGGCCTTCACCCCTCCACTTT. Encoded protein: CAWEDRGPSPLHF.